These 2 T cell receptor beta chains were all obtained from the same sample, sequenced in a study of CD8 T cells in Susac syndrome. The RNA input was about 0.5 to 1 ug, and it was reverse transcribed with random hexamers. TCRdb re-derived calls from the immunoSEQ multiplex PCR reads in MiXCR, one entry per CDR3 protein. The table shows more than 100,000 distinct CDR3 sequences, with 95% to 96% occurring only once. Sequenced sample: CD4+ T cells from PBMCs. The receptors come from a human donor with Susac syndrome.

The J gene is TRBJ2-3, the V gene TRBV29-1, with 10 bases lining up with TRBD2. J was trimmed by 5 bases and V by 8 bases; bases with no gene match: 13. In germline, CDR1 is SQVTM, CDR2 ANQGSEA. The CDR3 totals 15 residues. The DNA for the CDR3 is TGCAGCTCGGGCGGGCTAGCGGGAGTTGGAGATACGCAGTATTTT. This translates into CSSGGLAGVGDTQYF.

The chain couples TRBV7-2 to TRBJ2-7; the D gene is possibly TRBD2 (7 bases). With 5 bases removed from V and 6 bases from J, the gap between germline ends came to 14 bases. Looked up from germline, CDR1 is SGHTA and CDR2 is FQGNSA. There are 13 residues in the CDR3. The CDR3 nucleotides read TGTGCCAGCAGCCCCACACGGGGGGCCGAGCAGTACTTC. This sequence encodes CASSPTRGAEQYF.